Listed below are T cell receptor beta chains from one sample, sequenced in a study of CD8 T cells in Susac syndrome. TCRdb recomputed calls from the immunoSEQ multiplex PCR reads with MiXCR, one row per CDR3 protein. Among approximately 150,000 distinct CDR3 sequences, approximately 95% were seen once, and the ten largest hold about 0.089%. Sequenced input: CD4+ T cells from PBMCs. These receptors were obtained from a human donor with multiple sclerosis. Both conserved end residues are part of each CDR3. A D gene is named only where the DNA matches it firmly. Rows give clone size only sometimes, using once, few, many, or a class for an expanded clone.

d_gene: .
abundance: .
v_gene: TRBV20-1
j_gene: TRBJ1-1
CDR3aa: CSVRSQANTEAFF
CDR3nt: TGCAGTGTAAGGAGCCAGGCCAACACTGAAGCTTTCTTT

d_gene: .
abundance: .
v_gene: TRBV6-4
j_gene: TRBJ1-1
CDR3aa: CASSEQVHTEAFF
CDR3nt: TGTGCCAGCAGTGAACAGGTCCACACTGAAGCTTTCTTT

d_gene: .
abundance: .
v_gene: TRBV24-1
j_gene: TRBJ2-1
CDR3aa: CATSDRHEQFF
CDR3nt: TGTGCCACCAGTGATCGCCATGAGCAGTTCTTC

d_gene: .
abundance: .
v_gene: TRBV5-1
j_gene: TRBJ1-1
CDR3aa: CASSLGLYGEEPFF
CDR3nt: TGCGCCAGCAGTTTGGGGCTATACGGGGAAGAACCTTTCTTT

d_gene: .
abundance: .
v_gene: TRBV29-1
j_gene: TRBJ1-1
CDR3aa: CSGTGTANTEAFF
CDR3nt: TGCAGCGGTACCGGGACGGCGAACACTGAAGCTTTCTTT

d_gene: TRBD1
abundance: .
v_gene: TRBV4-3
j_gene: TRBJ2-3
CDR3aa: CASSQGPDRGRTDTQYF
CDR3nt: TGCGCCAGCAGCCAGGGACCGGACAGGGGGCGGACAGATACGCAGTATTTT

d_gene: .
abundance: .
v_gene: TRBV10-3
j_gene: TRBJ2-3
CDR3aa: CAISAGLSGSSTDTQYF
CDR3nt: TGTGCCATCAGTGCGGGGCTCAGCGGGTCTAGCACAGATACGCAGTATTTT

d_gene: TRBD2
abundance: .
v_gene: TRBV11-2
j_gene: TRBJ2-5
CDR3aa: CASSLGAGGYQETQYF
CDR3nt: TGTGCCAGCAGCCTTGGAGCGGGAGGGTACCAAGAGACCCAGTACTTC

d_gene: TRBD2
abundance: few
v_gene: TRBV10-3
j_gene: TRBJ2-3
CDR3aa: CAISPGGETSGSWDTQYF
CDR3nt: TGTGCCATCAGCCCCGGGGGGGAGACTAGCGGGAGTTGGGATACGCAGTATTTT

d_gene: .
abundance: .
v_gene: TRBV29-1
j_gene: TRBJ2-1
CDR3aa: CSGVPGGYNEQFF
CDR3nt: TGCAGCGGGGTCCCGGGTGGATACAATGAGCAGTTCTTC

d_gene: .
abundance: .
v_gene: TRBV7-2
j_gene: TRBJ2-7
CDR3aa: CASSLNEGVGGYEQYF
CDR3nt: TGTGCCAGCAGCTTAAATGAGGGAGTGGGGGGCTACGAGCAGTACTTC

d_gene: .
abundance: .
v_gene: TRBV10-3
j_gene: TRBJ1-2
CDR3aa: CAISESSLRASSNYGYTF
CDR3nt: TGTGCCATCAGTGAGTCGTCCCTCAGGGCCTCCAGTAACTATGGCTACACCTTC

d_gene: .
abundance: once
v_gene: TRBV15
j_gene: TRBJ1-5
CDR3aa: CATSVVNQPQHF
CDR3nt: TGTGCCACCTCAGTAGTCAATCAGCCCCAGCATTTT

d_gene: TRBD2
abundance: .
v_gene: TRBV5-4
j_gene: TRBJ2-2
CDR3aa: CASSLGLAGPNTGELFF
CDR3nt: TGTGCCAGCAGCTTGGGACTAGCGGGACCGAACACCGGGGAGCTGTTTTTT

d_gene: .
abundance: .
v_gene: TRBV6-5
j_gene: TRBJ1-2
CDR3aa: CASRPWDGLYGYTF
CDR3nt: TGTGCCAGCAGGCCTTGGGACGGACTGTATGGCTACACCTTC

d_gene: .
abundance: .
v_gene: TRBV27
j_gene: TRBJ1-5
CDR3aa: CASSFGRGANQPQHF
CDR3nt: TGTGCCAGCAGTTTTGGCAGAGGGGCGAATCAGCCCCAGCATTTT

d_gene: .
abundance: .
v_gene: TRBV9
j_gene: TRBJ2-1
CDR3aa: CASSVQSQGSEQFF
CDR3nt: TGTGCCAGCAGCGTTCAATCGCAGGGGAGTGAGCAGTTCTTC

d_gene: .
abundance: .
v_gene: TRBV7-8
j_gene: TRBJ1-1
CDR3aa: CASRMNTEAFF
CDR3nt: TGTGCCAGCAGAATGAACACTGAAGCTTTCTTT

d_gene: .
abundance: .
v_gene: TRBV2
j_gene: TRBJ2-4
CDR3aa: CASSLPGADIQYF
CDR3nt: TGTGCCAGCAGCTTACCCGGAGCGGACATTCAGTACTTC

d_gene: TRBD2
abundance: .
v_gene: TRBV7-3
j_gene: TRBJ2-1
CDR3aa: CASSLRREGYNEQFF
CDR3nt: TGTGCCAGCAGCTTAAGGCGGGAGGGTTACAATGAGCAGTTCTTC

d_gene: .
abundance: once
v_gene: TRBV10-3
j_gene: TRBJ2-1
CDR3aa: CAIRLVNEQFF
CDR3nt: TGTGCCATCAGGCTGGTCAATGAGCAGTTCTTC

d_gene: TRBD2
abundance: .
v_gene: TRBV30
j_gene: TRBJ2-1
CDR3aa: CAWSVYRTSNEQFF
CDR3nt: TGTGCCTGGAGTGTATACCGGACTAGCAATGAGCAGTTCTTC

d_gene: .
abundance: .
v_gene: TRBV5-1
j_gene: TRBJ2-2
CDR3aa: CASSLAAGNTGELFF
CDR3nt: TGCGCCAGCAGCTTGGCGGCTGGGAACACCGGGGAGCTGTTTTTT

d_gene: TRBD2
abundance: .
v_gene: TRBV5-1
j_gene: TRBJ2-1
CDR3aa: CASSPLWAGGSYNEQFF
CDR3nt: TGCGCCAGCAGCCCACTCTGGGCGGGAGGATCCTACAATGAGCAGTTCTTC

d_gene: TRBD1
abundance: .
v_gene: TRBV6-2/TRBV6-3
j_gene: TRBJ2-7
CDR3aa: CASSTRTGGFEQYF
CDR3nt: TGTGCCAGCAGCACCCGGACAGGGGGTTTCGAGCAGTACTTC

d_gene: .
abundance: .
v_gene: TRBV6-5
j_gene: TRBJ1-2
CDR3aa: CASSLGHVYGYTF
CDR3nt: TGTGCCAGCAGTCTCGGACACGTGTATGGCTACACCTTC

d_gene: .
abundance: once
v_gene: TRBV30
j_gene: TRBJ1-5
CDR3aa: CAWSTDSNQPQHF
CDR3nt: TGTGCCTGGAGTACGGATAGCAATCAGCCCCAGCATTTT

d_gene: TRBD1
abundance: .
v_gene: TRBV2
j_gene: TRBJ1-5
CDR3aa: CASSGQGERNQPQHF
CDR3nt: TGTGCCAGCAGTGGACAGGGGGAGCGGAATCAGCCCCAGCATTTT

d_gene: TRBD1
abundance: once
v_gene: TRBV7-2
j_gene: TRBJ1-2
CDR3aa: CASSPGQGHYGYTF
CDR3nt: TGTGCCAGCAGCCCAGGACAGGGGCACTATGGCTACACCTTC

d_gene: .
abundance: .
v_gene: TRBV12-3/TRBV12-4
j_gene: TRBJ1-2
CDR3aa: CASSSPGVGGYTF
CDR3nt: TGTGCCAGCAGCTCTCCGGGCGTGGGTGGCTACACCTTC

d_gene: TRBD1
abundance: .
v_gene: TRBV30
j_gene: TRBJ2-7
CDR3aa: CAWSVRTGPNF
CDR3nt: TGTGCCTGGAGTGTCAGGACAGGCCCCAACTTC

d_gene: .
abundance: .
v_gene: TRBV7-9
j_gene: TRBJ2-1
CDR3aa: CASSRPGQLGYNEQFF
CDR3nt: TGTGCCAGCAGCCGACCAGGACAGTTGGGATACAATGAGCAGTTCTTC

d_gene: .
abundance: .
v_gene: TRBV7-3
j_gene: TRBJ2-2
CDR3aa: CASSSKDTGELFF
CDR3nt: TGTGCCAGCAGCTCAAAGGACACCGGGGAGCTGTTTTTT

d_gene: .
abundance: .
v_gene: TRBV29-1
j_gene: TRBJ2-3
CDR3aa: CSVDSTDTQYF
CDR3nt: TGCAGCGTTGACTCCACAGATACGCAGTATTTT

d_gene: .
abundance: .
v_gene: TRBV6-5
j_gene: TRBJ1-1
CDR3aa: CASFRARTEAFF
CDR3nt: TGTGCCAGTTTCAGGGCCCGGACTGAAGCTTTCTTT

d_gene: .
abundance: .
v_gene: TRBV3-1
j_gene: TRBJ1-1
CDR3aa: CASSQVLGTMNTEAFF
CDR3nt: TGTGCCAGCAGCCAAGTATTAGGGACGATGAACACTGAAGCTTTCTTT

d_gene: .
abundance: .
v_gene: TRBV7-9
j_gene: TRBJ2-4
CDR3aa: CASSELRRSVAKNIQYF
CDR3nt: TGTGCCAGCAGCGAACTGAGACGGTCCGTAGCCAAAAACATTCAGTACTTC

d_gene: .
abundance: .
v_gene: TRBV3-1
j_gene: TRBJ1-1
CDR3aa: CASSLRTLMNTEAFF
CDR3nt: TGTGCCAGCAGCCTCCGGACACTCATGAACACTGAAGCTTTCTTT

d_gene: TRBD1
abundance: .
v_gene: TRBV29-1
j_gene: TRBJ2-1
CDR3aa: CSGGGQGNNEQFF
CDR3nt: TGCAGCGGGGGGGGACAGGGCAACAATGAGCAGTTCTTC

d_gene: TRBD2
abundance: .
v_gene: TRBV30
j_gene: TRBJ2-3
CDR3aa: CAGRSSGGTDTQYF
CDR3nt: TGTGCCGGCAGGTCTAGCGGGGGGACAGATACGCAGTATTTT

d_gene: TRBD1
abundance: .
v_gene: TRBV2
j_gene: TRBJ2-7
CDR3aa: CASREQGLSYEQYF
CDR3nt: TGTGCCAGCAGAGAACAGGGGCTGTCCTACGAGCAGTACTTC

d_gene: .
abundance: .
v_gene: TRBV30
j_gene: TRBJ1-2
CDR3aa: CAWTPGGYGYTF
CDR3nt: TGTGCCTGGACCCCCGGGGGCTATGGCTACACCTTC

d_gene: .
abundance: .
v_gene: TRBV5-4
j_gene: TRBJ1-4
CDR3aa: CASSLIGDGNEKLFF
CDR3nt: TGTGCCAGCAGCTTGATTGGGGACGGTAATGAAAAACTGTTTTTT

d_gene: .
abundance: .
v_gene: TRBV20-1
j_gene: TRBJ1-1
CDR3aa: CSARDRGAPEAFF
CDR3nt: TGCAGTGCTAGAGATCGAGGGGCACCTGAAGCTTTCTTT

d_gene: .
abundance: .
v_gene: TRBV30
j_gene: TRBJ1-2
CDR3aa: CAWSVGQAARHGYTF
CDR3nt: TGTGCCTGGAGTGTGGGGCAGGCGGCGAGGCATGGCTACACCTTC

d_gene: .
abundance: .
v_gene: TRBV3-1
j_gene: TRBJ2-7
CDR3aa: CASSRSPGGSYEQYF
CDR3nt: TGTGCCAGCAGCCGTTCCCCGGGCGGCTCCTACGAGCAGTACTTC

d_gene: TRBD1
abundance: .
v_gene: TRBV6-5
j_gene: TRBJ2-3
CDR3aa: CASSNGDRGQYF
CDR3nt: TGTGCCAGCAGTAATGGGGACAGGGGGCAGTATTTT

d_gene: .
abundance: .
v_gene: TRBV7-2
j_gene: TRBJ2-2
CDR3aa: CASSFSREGELFF
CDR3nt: TGTGCCAGCAGCTTTTCTAGGGAAGGGGAGCTGTTTTTT

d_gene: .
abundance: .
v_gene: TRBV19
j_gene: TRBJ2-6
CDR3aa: CASFPTDGANVLTF
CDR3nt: TGTGCCAGCTTCCCGACAGACGGGGCCAACGTCCTGACTTTC

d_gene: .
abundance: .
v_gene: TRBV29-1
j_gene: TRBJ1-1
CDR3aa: CSVESQGHTEAFF
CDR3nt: TGCAGCGTTGAATCTCAGGGCCACACTGAAGCTTTCTTT

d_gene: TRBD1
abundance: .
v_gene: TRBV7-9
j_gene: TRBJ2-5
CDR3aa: CASSLGINRDRTSTAQYF
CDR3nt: TGTGCCAGCAGCTTAGGCATCAACCGGGACAGGACTTCAACCGCCCAGTACTTC